This paragraph covers one TCR beta chain sequence. The antigen remains unidentified. The study's library attached unique molecular identifiers to single cDNA molecules. MiXCR, run by TCRdb on the RACE reads, gives a single entry per CDR3 protein. The table includes 85,000 to 130,000 distinct CDR3 sequences, roughly 12% detected once. The data were taken from a study of human T cells and chemical hapten exposure. The wider study: TCR yields per sample varied, mainly owing to small pooled library volume differences. Study-wide findings and caveats: Versus controls, expanded TCRs had significantly more large CDR3 similarity clusters.

Time point indicated: pre-sensitization, week 0. Treatment specified: therapeutic diphenylcyclopropenone sensitization with weekly scalp DPC. This specimen was whole blood, taken in connection with sensitization to the hapten diphenylcyclopropenone (DPC). This receptor was taken from a woman aged 50 to 65 with alopecia areata. Some clones in this sample may be carry-over from other donors' samples.

The CDR3 here is CASSAGNTGELFF. CDR3 DNA: TGTGCCAGCAGTGCTGGGAACACCGGGGAGCTGTTTTTT. The chain uses TRBV2 and TRBJ2-2; the D is unclear. Trimming left V 4 bases short and J 1 base short, with 4 bases between. The CDR3 contains 13 residues. CDR1 and CDR2 (germline): SNHLY, FYNNEI.